The 8 T cell receptor beta chains given below trace back to one sample, sequenced in a study of Ad26.COV2.S vaccination and SARS-CoV-2 variants. As to treatment: about 20 received Ad26.COV2.S at low or high dose, single or two shots; several received placebo; per-sample allocation not given. The study sampled participants on day 63 after the first vaccine or placebo injection. Only in-frame clones appear in the TCRdb table, and some are missing; sequencing was by immunoSEQ multiplex PCR. The data contain around 450,000 clones, about 89% of them singletons. The starting material was peripheral blood, obtained in a trial of Ad26.COV2.S vaccine versus placebo. These receptors were collected from a person between 18 and 59 years old who received the Ad26.COV2.S COVID-19 vaccine or a placebo.

V and J are TRBV7-2 and TRBJ2-1; 7 positions agree with TRBD1. The ends lost 2 bases at V and 3 bases at J; junction bases unmatched: 4. This CDR3 has 15 residues. CDR1 SGHTA and CDR2 FQGNSA come from the germline V gene. As DNA, the CDR3 is TGTGCCAGCAGCTTAATGGGGACAGTCTACAATGAGCAGTTCTTC. Protein product: CASSLMGTVYNEQFF.

This sequence joins TRBV5-8 and TRBJ1-1, with no clear D. This CDR3 contains 14 residues. Germline CDR1 SGHTS, CDR2 YDEGEE. Trimming removed 1 base from V and 1 base from J, with 8 bases in between. CDR3: CASSLIPSNTEAFF. The CDR3 nucleotides read TGTGCCAGCAGCTTGATACCGTCGAACACTGAAGCTTTCTTT.

The chain couples TRBV19 to TRBJ2-6; 10 bases are shared with TRBD1. V trimming: 4 bases; J trimming: 4 bases; junction bases outside the gene matches: 7. Germline CDR1 is LNHDA and CDR2 is SQIVND (reference sequence). The CDR3 is 17 amino acids. CDR3 loop: CASSSPGTGAGANVLTF. As DNA, the CDR3 is TGTGCCAGTAGTAGTCCCGGGACAGGGGCCGGGGCCAACGTCCTGACTTTC.

This clone was counted only a few times. The chain employs TRBV10-2 and TRBJ2-5, with TRBD2 matching over 10 bases. Germline assignment: CDR1 WSHSY and CDR2 SAAADI. This CDR3 is built from 15 residues. After removal of 5 bases from V and 5 bases from J, the junction contained 8 bases not matched to a gene. Written as DNA, the CDR3 is TGCGCCAGCAGTATAAGCGGGAGGGGGGGTGAGACCCAGTACTTC. This encodes CASSISGRGGETQYF.

The V gene is TRBV2, the J gene TRBJ2-7; 10 bases fit TRBD1. There are 15 residues in the CDR3. Germline-derived CDR1 and CDR2 are SNHLY and FYNNEI. Trimming took 3 bases from V and 3 from J; bases not matched to a gene: 5. CDR3 sequence (DNA): TGTGCCAGCAGTGAGGGGACAGGGGCCCTCTACGAGCAGTACTTC. Protein product: CASSEGTGALYEQYF.

V and J are TRBV9 and TRBJ2-2, with a tentative D call TRBD2 (5 bases). Germline-derived CDR1 and CDR2 are SGDLS and YYNGEE. The V gene lost 7 bases and the J gene lost 3 bases, with 7 bases spanning the gap. The CDR3 consists of 12 residues. In DNA, the CDR3 is TGTGCCAGCGGGAGACACACCGGGGAGCTGTTTTTT. It yields the protein CASGRHTGELFF.

The chain recombines TRBV18 with TRBJ1-1; D gene uncertain. This CDR3 has 15 amino acids. From germline, CDR1 is KGHSH and CDR2 LQKENI. Trimming stripped 3 bases from V and 1 base from J, with 12 bases between. The CDR3 sequence is CASSPTVPTNTEAFF. DNA of the CDR3: TGTGCCAGCTCACCGACTGTTCCAACGAACACTGAAGCTTTCTTT.

V usage is TRBV29-1 and J usage is TRBJ2-7; 10 nucleotides align to TRBD2. Germline CDR1 is SQVTM and CDR2 is ANQGSEA. The CDR3 extends over 15 amino acids. Trimming at V came to 6 bases and at J to 0 bases, leaving 8 bases not matched to a gene. The DNA of the CDR3 is TGCAGCGTCTACTATAGCGGGGGGCCCTCCTACGAGCAGTACTTC. It yields the protein CSVYYSGGPSYEQYF.